The T cell receptor (beta chain) described here comes from a study of T cells in Graves' hyperthyroidism and ophthalmopathy. There are 12 residues in the CDR3. Germline V CDR1 and CDR2: KGHDR, SFDVKD. The ends were cut back, 3 bases at V and 9 bases at J, with 10 bases in the middle. From RNA transcripts, TCR beta CDR3 regions were amplified. HTBI primers were used for first-round RT-PCR of the TCR CDR3. TCRdb analysed the multiplex PCR reads with MiXCR anew, one entry per CDR3 protein. There are 250,000 to 400,000 distinct CDR3 sequences in the sample; approximately 14% occur only once, and almost 35% lies in the top ten.

This chain uses TRBV24-1 with TRBJ1-2; no clear D gene. Sequences were obtained from blood. This sequence originates from a woman in her thirties or forties with Graves' ophthalmopathy. This chain's CDR3 is CATSDRETSYTF. The CDR3 coding sequence is TGTGCCACCAGTGATCGAGAAACAAGCTACACCTTC.